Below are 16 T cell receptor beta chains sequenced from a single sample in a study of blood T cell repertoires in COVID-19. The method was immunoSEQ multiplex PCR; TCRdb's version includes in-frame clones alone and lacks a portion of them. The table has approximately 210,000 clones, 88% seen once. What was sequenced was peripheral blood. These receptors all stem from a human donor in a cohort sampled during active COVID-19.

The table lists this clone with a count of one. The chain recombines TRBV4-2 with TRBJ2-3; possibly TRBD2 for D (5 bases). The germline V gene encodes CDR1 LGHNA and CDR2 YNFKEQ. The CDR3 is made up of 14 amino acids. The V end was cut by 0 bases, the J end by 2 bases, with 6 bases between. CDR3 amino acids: CASSQERATDTQYF. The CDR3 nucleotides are TGTGCCAGCAGCCAAGAGAGGGCCACAGATACGCAGTATTTT.

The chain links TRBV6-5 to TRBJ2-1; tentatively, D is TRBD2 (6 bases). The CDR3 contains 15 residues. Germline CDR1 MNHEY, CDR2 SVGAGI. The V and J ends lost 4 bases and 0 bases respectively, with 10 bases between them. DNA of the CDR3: TGTGCCAGCAGTTCTAGCGCCCGCTCCTACAATGAGCAGTTCTTC. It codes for CASSSSARSYNEQFF.

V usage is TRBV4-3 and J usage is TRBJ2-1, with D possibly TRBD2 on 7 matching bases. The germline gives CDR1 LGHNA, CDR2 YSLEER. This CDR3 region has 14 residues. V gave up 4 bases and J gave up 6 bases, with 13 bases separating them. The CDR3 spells CASSLRGGSNEQFF. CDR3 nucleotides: TGCGCCAGCAGCCTTAGGGGGGGTAGCAATGAGCAGTTCTTC.

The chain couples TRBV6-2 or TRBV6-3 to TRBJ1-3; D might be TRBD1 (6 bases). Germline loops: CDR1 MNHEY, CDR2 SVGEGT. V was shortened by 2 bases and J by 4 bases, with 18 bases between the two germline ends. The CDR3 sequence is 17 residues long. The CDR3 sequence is CASSYNGQKGSGNTIYF. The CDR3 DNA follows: TGTGCCAGCAGTTACAACGGACAGAAAGGCTCCGGAAACACCATATATTTT.

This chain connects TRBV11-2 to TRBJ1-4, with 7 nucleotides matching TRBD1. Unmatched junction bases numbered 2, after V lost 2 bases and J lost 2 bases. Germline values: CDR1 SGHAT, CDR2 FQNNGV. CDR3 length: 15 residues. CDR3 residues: CASSLRGLTNEKLFF. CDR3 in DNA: TGTGCCAGCAGCTTAAGGGGGCTCACTAATGAAAAACTGTTTTTT.

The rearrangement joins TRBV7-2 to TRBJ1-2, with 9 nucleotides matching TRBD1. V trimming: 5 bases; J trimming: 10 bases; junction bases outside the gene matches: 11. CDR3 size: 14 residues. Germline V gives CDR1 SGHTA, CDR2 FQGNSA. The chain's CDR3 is CASSQRPGTGNYTF. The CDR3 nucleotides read TGTGCCAGCAGCCAACGACCCGGGACAGGGAACTACACCTTC. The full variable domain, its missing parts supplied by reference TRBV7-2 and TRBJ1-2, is GAGVSQSPSNKVTEKGKDVELRCDPISGHTALYWYRQSLGQGLEFLIYFQGNSAPDKSGLPSDRFSAERTGGSVSTLTIQRTQQEDSAVYLCASSQRPGTGNYTFGSGTRLTVV.

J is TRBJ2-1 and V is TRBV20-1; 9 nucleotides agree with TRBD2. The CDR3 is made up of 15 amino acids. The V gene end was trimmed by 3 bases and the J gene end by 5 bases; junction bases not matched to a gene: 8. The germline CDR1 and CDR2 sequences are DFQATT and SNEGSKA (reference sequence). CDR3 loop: CSASSGGRAHNEQFF. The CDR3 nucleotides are TGCAGTGCTAGTTCAGGCGGGAGGGCCCACAATGAGCAGTTCTTC.

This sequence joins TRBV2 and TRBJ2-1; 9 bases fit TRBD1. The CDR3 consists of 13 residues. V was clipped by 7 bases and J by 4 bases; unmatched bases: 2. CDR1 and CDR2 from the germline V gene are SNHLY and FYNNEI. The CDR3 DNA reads TGTGCCAGCAAAGGGACAGGGTACAATGAGCAGTTCTTC. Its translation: CASKGTGYNEQFF.

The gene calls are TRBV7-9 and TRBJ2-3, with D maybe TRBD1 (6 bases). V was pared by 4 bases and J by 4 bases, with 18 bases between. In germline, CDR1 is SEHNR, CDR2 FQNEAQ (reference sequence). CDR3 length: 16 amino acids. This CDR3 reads CASSYLQGVAPDTQYF. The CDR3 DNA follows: TGTGCCAGCAGCTACCTACAGGGTGTAGCGCCAGATACGCAGTATTTT.

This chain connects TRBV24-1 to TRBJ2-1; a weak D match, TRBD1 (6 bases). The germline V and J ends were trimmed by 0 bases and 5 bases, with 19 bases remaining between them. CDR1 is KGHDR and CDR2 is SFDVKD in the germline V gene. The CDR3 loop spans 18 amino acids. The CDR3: CATSDLPQIQGRDNEQFF. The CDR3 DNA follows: TGTGCCACCAGTGATTTGCCCCAGATTCAGGGGCGAGACAATGAGCAGTTCTTC.

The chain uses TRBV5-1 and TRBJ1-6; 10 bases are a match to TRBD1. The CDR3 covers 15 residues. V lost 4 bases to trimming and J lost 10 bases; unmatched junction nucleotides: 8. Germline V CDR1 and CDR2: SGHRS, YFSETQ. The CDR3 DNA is TGCGCCAGCAGCCCCACCGGGACAGGGGTGTCACCCCTCCACTTT. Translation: CASSPTGTGVSPLHF.

In DNA, the CDR3 is TGTGCCAGCAGCCCCCAGGGAGGGAGACTATCCTACAATGAGCAGTTCTTC. It yields the protein CASSPQGGRLSYNEQFF. The chain has TRBV9 and TRBJ2-1; TRBD2 matches at 7 bases. V shed 4 bases and J 1 base; nucleotides not matched to a gene: 11. CDR1 is SGDLS, CDR2 YYNGEE, per germline. The CDR3 runs 17 residues.

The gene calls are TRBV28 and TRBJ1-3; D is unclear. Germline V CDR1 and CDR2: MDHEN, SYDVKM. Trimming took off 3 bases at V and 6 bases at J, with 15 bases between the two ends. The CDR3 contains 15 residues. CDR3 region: CASSLVRGPTNTIYF. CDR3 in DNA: TGTGCCAGCAGTTTGGTTCGGGGTCCTACAAACACCATATATTTT.

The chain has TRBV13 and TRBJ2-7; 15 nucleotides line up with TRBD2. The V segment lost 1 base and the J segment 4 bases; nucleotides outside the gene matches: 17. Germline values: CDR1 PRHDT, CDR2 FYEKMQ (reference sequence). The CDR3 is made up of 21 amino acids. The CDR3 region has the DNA TGTGCCAGCAGCTTAGCAACTACCGGGACTAGCGGGAGGATGAGAACTTACGAGCAGTACTTC. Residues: CASSLATTGTSGRMRTYEQYF. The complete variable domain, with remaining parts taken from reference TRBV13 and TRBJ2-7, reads AAGVIQSPRHLIKEKRETATLKCYPIPRHDTVYWYQQGPGQDPQFLISFYEKMQSDKGSIPDRFSAQQFSDYHSELNMSSLELGDSALYFCASSLATTGTSGRMRTYEQYFGPGTRLTVT.

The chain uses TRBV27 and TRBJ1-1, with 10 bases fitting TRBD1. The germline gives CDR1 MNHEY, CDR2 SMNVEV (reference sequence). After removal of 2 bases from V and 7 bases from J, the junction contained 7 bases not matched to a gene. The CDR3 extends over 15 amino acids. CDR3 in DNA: TGTGCCAGCAGTTTACCCGACAGGGGGCTTTTTGAAGCTTTCTTT. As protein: CASSLPDRGLFEAFF.

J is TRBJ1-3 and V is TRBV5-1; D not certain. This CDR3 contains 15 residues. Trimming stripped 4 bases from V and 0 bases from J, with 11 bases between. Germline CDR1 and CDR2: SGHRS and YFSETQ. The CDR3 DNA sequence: TGCGCCAGCAGCCCCGACGGGAGCTCTGGAAACACCATATATTTT. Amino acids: CASSPDGSSGNTIYF.